This entry lists 14 T cell receptor beta chains sequenced from one sample in a study of T cell repertoires in cytomegalovirus infection. In TCRdb, the reads were re-called with MiXCR into one record per CDR3 protein. This table holds around 530,000 distinct CDR3 sequences, less than 30% found once. Sequenced: PBMCs. Receptor source: a human donor in good health (CMV status not recorded). Some clones in this sample may be carry-over from other donors' samples.

This clonotype was seen many times. The chain uses TRBV7-9 and TRBJ1-2; 9 positions match TRBD1. Germline trimming cut 4 bases from V and 7 bases from J; bases unmatched to any gene: 7. Germline lookup yields CDR1 SEHNR and CDR2 FQNEAQ (reference sequence). This CDR3 comprises 14 residues. This CDR3 reads CASSYGDRDGGYTF. The CDR3 DNA follows: TGTGCCAGCAGCTACGGGGACAGGGATGGTGGCTACACCTTC.

In this sample, this clonotype turned up a few times. The CDR3 DNA follows: TGCGCCAGCAGCTTGGAGGGCAGCTTTAATGAAAAACTGTTTTTT. It specifies CASSLEGSFNEKLFF. The rearrangement links TRBV5-1 to TRBJ1-4; D gene uncertain. The CDR3 contains 15 residues. Trimming pared 0 bases from V and 4 bases from J, leaving 10 bases between. Germline V CDR1 and CDR2: SGHRS, YFSETQ. The whole variable domain, remainder taken from reference TRBV5-1 and TRBJ1-4, is KAGVTQTPRYLIKTRGQQVTLSCSPISGHRSVSWYQQTPGQGLQFLFEYFSETQRNKGNFPGRFSGRQFSNSRSEMNVSTLELGDSALYLCASSLEGSFNEKLFFGSGTQLSVL.

This clonotype was detected only a few times. In nucleotides, the CDR3 is TGTGCCAGCAGTTACGAGGGGGTCCACGAGCAGTACGTC. As protein: CASSYEGVHEQYV. This chain uses TRBV6-2 or TRBV6-3 with TRBJ2-7; D might be TRBD1 (6 bases). The CDR3 totals 13 residues. V was trimmed by 2 bases and J by 5 bases, leaving 10 bases between them. From germline, CDR1 is MNHEY and CDR2 SVGEGT.

The chain couples TRBV20-1 to TRBJ2-2; 8 bases agree with TRBD2. The V gene end was trimmed by 6 bases and the J gene end by 3 bases; junction bases not matched to a gene: 6. The CDR3 extends over 14 amino acids. CDR1 and CDR2 from the germline V gene are DFQATT and SNEGSKA (reference sequence). CDR3 sequence: CSATPGGYTGELFF. CDR3 nucleotide sequence: TGCAGTGCAACCCCGGGAGGGTACACCGGGGAGCTGTTTTTT.

This clonotype was recorded a few times. The chain is built from TRBV6-5 and TRBJ2-7; 13 positions match TRBD2. The CDR3 consists of 16 residues. V dropped 2 bases and J dropped 1; count of bases not matched to a gene: 2. CDR1 is MNHEY and CDR2 is SVGAGI in the germline V gene. CDR3 amino acids: CASSYGTSGTSYEQYF. DNA of the CDR3: TGTGCCAGCAGTTACGGGACTAGCGGGACATCCTACGAGCAGTACTTC.

Comment on this clonotype: Relative to the germline gene, one junction end is altered; a read error may explain this. The chain uses TRBV19 and TRBJ2-1; 9 positions match TRBD2. CDR1 is LNHDA, CDR2 SQIVND, per germline (reference sequence). This CDR3 has 15 residues. The CDR3 nucleotides are TGTGCCAGTAGGTCCGCTAGCGGGATTCAGTATGAGCAGATCTTC. It codes for CASRSASGIQYEQIF.

In its sample, this clonotype was seen once. CDR3 bases: TGTGCCAGCAGCCCCGCCCCGGCTAGCGGCTACAATGAGCAGTTCTTC. Translating gives CASSPAPASGYNEQFF. The chain couples TRBV5-5 to TRBJ2-1; 7 bases are a match to TRBD2. V lost 4 bases to trimming and J lost 3 bases; unmatched junction nucleotides: 10. The CDR3 consists of 16 residues. From germline, CDR1 is SGHKS and CDR2 YYEKEE (reference sequence).

The chain uses TRBV6-1 and TRBJ2-7; 12 nucleotides agree with TRBD2. This CDR3 comprises 16 residues. V gave up 6 bases and J gave up 2 bases; unmatched junction bases: 8. Germline V gene data show CDR1 as MNHNS and CDR2 as SASEGT. CDR3 DNA: TGTGCCAGCAGCCAAGGACTAGCGGGACCAGCCTACGAGCAGTACTTC. This encodes CASSQGLAGPAYEQYF.

There are a few counts of this clonotype. The chain carries TRBV4-1 and TRBJ2-1; D gene uncertain. The CDR3 runs 12 residues. In germline, CDR1 is MGHRA, CDR2 YSYEKL. The V gene lost 3 bases and the J gene lost 7 bases, with 7 bases spanning the gap. The CDR3 DNA sequence: TGCGCCAGCAGCCAGGTCATGAATGAGCAGTTCTTC. This gives the protein CASSQVMNEQFF.

There are a few counts of this clonotype. The chain links TRBV6-6 to TRBJ2-2; 14 bases line up with TRBD2. Looked up from germline, CDR1 is MNHNY and CDR2 is SVGAGI (reference sequence). V dropped 9 bases and J dropped 3; count of bases not matched to a gene: 6. The CDR3 is 16 residues long. CDR3 nucleotide sequence: TGTGCCAGTAAAGGGACTAGCGGGAGCTACACCGGGGAGCTGTTTTTT. Its protein product is CASKGTSGSYTGELFF.

This clonotype was seen a few times. The V gene is TRBV5-1, the J gene TRBJ1-4; D remains ambiguous. This CDR3 has 13 residues. Germline V CDR1 and CDR2: SGHRS, YFSETQ. The V end lost 0 bases, the J end lost 7 bases, and 7 bases lay between the germline ends. The CDR3 bases are TGCGCCAGCAGCTTGGAGTGGAGTGAAAAACTGTTTTTT. Translating it yields CASSLEWSEKLFF.

The V and J genes are TRBV20-1 and TRBJ2-5, with 14 bases lining up with TRBD2. The germline V gene encodes CDR1 DFQATT and CDR2 SNEGSKA (reference sequence). This CDR3 has 15 amino acids. After removal of 5 bases from V and 5 bases from J, the junction contained 7 bases not matched to a gene. The DNA for the CDR3 is TGCAGTGCTGATGGGACTAGCGGGAGTTGGGAGACCCAGTACTTC. The encoded protein is CSADGTSGSWETQYF.

CDR3 nucleotide sequence: TGTGCCACCAGCAGAGCCGGGTACTTGAACACTGAAGCTTTCTTT. Residues: CATSRAGYLNTEAFF. The genes are TRBV15 and TRBJ1-1; no definite D call. The V end lost 1 base, the J end lost 0 bases, and 9 bases lay between the germline ends. The CDR3 is made up of 15 amino acids. Germline CDR1 LNHNV, CDR2 YYDKDF (reference sequence).

This chain connects TRBV19 to TRBJ1-1; D perhaps matches TRBD1 (5 bases). V lost 2 bases to trimming and J lost 5 bases, with 12 bases between them. This CDR3 region has 14 residues. Germline V gene sequence: CDR1 LNHDA, CDR2 SQIVND (reference sequence). CDR3 nucleotides: TGTGCCAGTAGTATAACGGGGCCGAGAACTGAAGCTTTCTTT. Encoded protein: CASSITGPRTEAFF.